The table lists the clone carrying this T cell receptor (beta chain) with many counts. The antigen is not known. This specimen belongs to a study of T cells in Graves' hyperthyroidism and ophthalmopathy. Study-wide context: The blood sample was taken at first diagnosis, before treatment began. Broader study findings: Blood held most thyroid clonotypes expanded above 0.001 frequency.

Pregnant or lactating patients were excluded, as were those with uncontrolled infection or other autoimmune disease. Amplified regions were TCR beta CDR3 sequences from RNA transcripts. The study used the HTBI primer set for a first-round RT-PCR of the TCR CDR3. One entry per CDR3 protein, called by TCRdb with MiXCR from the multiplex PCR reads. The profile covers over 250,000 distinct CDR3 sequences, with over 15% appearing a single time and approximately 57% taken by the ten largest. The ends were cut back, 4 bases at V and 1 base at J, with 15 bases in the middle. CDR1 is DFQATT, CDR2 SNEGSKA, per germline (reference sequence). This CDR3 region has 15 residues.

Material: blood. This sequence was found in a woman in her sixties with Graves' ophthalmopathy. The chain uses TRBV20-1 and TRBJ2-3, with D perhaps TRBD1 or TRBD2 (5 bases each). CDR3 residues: CSATGLAGGTDTQYF. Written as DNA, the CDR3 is TGCAGTGCTACGGGGCTAGCTGGGGGCACAGATACGCAGTATTTT.